This T cell receptor beta chain came from a study of T cell changes during pregnancy in multiple sclerosis. V gave up 0 bases and J gave up 3 bases, with 15 bases separating them. CDR1 is SGHAT, CDR2 FQNNGV, per germline. The CDR3 totals 16 residues. Some clones are missing from TCRdb's copy, which holds only in-frame ones; the method was immunoSEQ multiplex PCR. In the table there are about 34,000 clones, roughly 89% of which are singletons. This specimen was CD8+ T cells from peripheral blood mononuclear cells, taken in the third trimester of pregnancy. This receptor was obtained from a female donor with multiple sclerosis, enrolled in a pregnancy study. The chain uses TRBV11-2 and TRBJ2-7, with D possibly matching TRBD2 (6 bases). The CDR3 DNA reads TGTGCCAGCAGCTTAGACCGGGCCGCAGCGGGCTACGAGCAGTACTTC. Its translation is CASSLDRAAAGYEQYF.